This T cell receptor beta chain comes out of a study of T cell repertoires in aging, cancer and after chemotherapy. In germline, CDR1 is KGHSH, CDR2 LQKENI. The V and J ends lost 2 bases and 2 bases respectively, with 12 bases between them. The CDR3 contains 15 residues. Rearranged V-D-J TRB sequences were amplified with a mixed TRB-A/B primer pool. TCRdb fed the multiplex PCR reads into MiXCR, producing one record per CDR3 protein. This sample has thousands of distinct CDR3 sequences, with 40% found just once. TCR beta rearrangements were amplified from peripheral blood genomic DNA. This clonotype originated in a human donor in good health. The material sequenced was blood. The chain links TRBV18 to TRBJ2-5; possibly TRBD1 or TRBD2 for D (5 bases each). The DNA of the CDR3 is TGTGCCAGCTCACCAATCCAGGGCGGGCAAGAGACCCAGTACTTC. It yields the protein CASSPIQGGQETQYF.